One sample yielded the 13 T cell receptor beta chains listed below, sequenced in a study of cytotoxic CD8 clonotypes in ibrutinib-treated CLL. Method: immunoSEQ multiplex PCR; TCRdb's copy keeps in-frame clones and lacks some. This sample has around 150,000 clones; 81% occur once, and the top ten carry about 2%. This sample comprised PBMCs, obtained after 12 months of ibrutinib treatment. The receptors were gathered from a human donor with chronic lymphocytic leukemia.

The V call is TRBV28, the J call TRBJ1-2, with no clear D. Looked up from germline, CDR1 is MDHEN and CDR2 is SYDVKM. Trimming removed 7 bases at V and 2 bases at J, with 11 bases between. This CDR3 is built from 13 residues. As DNA, the CDR3 is TGTGCCAGCACTTTTACGGGAAACTATGGCTACACCTTC. It translates to CASTFTGNYGYTF.

V and J are TRBV4-1 and TRBJ2-7, with 10 nucleotides matching TRBD2. Per germline, CDR1 MGHRA and CDR2 YSYEKL. CDR3 length equals 15 residues. Trimming removed 4 bases from V and 3 bases from J; junction bases left unmatched: 6. This CDR3 is CASSPIERGGYEQYF. The CDR3, as DNA: TGCGCCAGCAGCCCTATTGAGCGGGGGGGCTACGAGCAGTACTTC.

J is TRBJ2-7 and V is TRBV5-4; 11 nucleotides match TRBD2. Germline CDR1 and CDR2: SGHNT and YYREEE (reference sequence). The CDR3 extends over 16 amino acids. With V trimmed by 3 bases and J by 6 bases, 11 bases remained unmatched. CDR3 sequence reads: CASSYPGLAGGAEQYF. CDR3 in DNA: TGTGCCAGCAGCTACCCTGGTTTAGCGGGAGGGGCCGAGCAGTACTTC.

The chain recombines TRBV7-2 with TRBJ1-3, with D possibly being TRBD1 (5 bases). Germline CDR1 and CDR2: SGHTA and FQGNSA. CDR3 length equals 16 residues. The V end lost 0 bases, the J end lost 4 bases, and 13 bases lay between the germline ends. The CDR3 sequence: CASSLARKGWGNTIYF. The CDR3 region has the DNA TGTGCCAGCAGCTTAGCGCGGAAGGGGTGGGGAAACACCATATATTTT.

Concerning this clone: At one end the junction does not follow the germline gene, possibly because of a read error. This rearrangement joins TRBV6-1 to TRBJ2-5, with 10 bases matching TRBD2. The CDR3 sequence is 12 residues long. Germline CDR1 and CDR2: MNHNS and SASEGT. The CDR3 sequence is CASRRLAGETNF. The CDR3 nucleotides read TGTGCCAGCAGGAGGCTAGCGGGGGAAACAAACTTC.

The chain recombines TRBV10-3 with TRBJ1-4, with 10 bases identical to TRBD1. V was pared by 4 bases and J by 8 bases, with 4 bases of the junction left unmatched. Germline assignment: CDR1 ENHRY and CDR2 SYGVKD. The CDR3 loop spans 14 amino acids. CDR3 protein: CAISGGTGVEKLFF. CDR3 sequence (DNA): TGTGCCATCAGTGGGGGGACAGGGGTCGAAAAACTGTTTTTT.

The V and J genes are TRBV15 and TRBJ2-5; 8 bases are shared with TRBD1. Per germline, CDR1 LNHNV and CDR2 YYDKDF (reference sequence). V was clipped by 0 bases and J by 4 bases; unmatched bases: 16. The CDR3 spans 19 residues. CDR3 bases: TGTGCCACCAGCAGAGATCGTCGCGGAGGACAGGGTTACGTAGAGACCCAGTACTTC. Protein sequence: CATSRDRRGGQGYVETQYF. Drawing the rest from reference TRBV15 and TRBJ2-5, the complete variable domain is DAMVIQNPRYQVTQFGKPVTLSCSQTLNHNVMYWYQQKSSQAPKLLFHYYDKDFNNEADTPDNFQSRRPNTSFCFLDIRSPGLGDTAMYLCATSRDRRGGQGYVETQYFGPGTRLLVL.

This sequence joins TRBV6-4 and TRBJ2-3; tentative D call: TRBD1 (6 bases). The germline V gene encodes CDR1 MRHNA and CDR2 SNTAGT. V was pared by 5 bases and J by 0 bases, with 15 bases between. This CDR3 comprises 16 residues. The CDR3 loop is CASSLQGRSSTDTQYF. The CDR3 DNA sequence: TGTGCCAGCAGTTTGCAGGGGCGGTCTAGCACAGATACGCAGTATTTT.

The gene calls are TRBV4-1 and TRBJ1-4; 7 nucleotides match TRBD1. This CDR3 spans 18 amino acids. J was trimmed by 2 bases and V by 4 bases; bases with no gene match: 13. Germline loops: CDR1 MGHRA, CDR2 YSYEKL. The CDR3: CASSPPTGRLVTNEKLFF. The CDR3 nucleotides are TGCGCCAGCAGCCCCCCGACAGGGAGGCTGGTTACTAATGAAAAACTGTTTTTT.

CDR3 region: CAISDYLPPYNEQFF. The CDR3 nucleotides read TGTGCCATCAGTGACTACCTTCCCCCCTACAATGAGCAGTTCTTC. This chain joins TRBV10-3 and TRBJ2-1; D is uncertain. The CDR3 is 15 amino acids. V gave up 3 bases and J gave up 2 bases, with 11 bases separating them. The germline V gene encodes CDR1 ENHRY and CDR2 SYGVKD.

The genes are TRBV4-1 and TRBJ1-6, with 8 bases identical to TRBD1. This CDR3 spans 15 amino acids. V was clipped by 4 bases and J by 10 bases; unmatched bases: 9. Per the germline V gene, CDR1 is MGHRA and CDR2 is YSYEKL. CDR3 bases: TGCGCCAGCAGCCCCGTCCAGGGGGCGAGATCACCCCTCCACTTT. Encoded protein: CASSPVQGARSPLHF.

The chain combines TRBV28 with TRBJ1-2; D might be TRBD1 (5 bases). CDR1 is MDHEN, CDR2 SYDVKM, per germline. CDR3 size: 12 residues. Trimming took 5 bases from V and 13 from J, leaving 17 bases between them. This CDR3 reads CASSPRAPGATF. CDR3 bases: TGTGCCAGCAGTCCCCGGGCCCCTGGGGCCACCTTC.

The rearrangement links TRBV6-5 to TRBJ1-3, with unresolved D. The V gene's germline CDR1 is MNHEY and CDR2 SVGAGI. V shed 0 bases and J shed 0 bases, with 9 bases lying between them. The CDR3 length is 16 residues. CDR3 nucleotides: TGTGCCAGCAGTTACTCTTCTCTGTTCTCTGGAAACACCATATATTTT. Its protein product is CASSYSSLFSGNTIYF.